This paragraph covers one T cell receptor (beta chain) sequence. The antigen is undetermined. This sample is drawn from a study of cytomegalovirus exposure and HLA in healthy donors. Findings and caveats of the study: A later examination showed that TCR association rates differed by HLA locus, with DRB1 most and HLA-C fewest.

The CDR3 extends over 16 amino acids. Germline V gene data show CDR1 as MNHNS and CDR2 as SASEGT. Trimming removed 3 bases from V and 0 bases from J, with 15 bases in between. Primers for the PCR totalled 60 Vbeta and 13 Jbeta. Data came from immunoSEQ multiplex PCR; TCRdb stores just in-frame clones and leaves some out. The data show 150,000 to 200,000 clones, about 78% seen once. The sequence was collected from a middle-aged man in good health and CMV-seronegative. Sequenced sample: PBMCs. The chain is built from TRBV6-1 and TRBJ2-7; tentative D call: TRBD1 (5 bases). CDR3 sequence: CASSEVARRGSYEQYF. The CDR3, as DNA: TGTGCCAGCAGTGAGGTGGCCAGAAGGGGCTCCTACGAGCAGTACTTC.